The entry that follows covers one T cell receptor beta chain sequence. The antigen is unknown. Assay used: immunoSEQ multiplex PCR; TCRdb lists only in-frame clones, some missing. The sample carries roughly 100,000 clones, about 90% recorded once. The data belong to a study of graft-versus-host responses after intestinal transplantation. Overall study: Transplant recipients had multivisceral, liver-intestinal, or isolated intestinal grafts.

The receptor's source is a human donor who received an intestinal transplant. The sequences come from unstimulated CD4+ T cells sorted from spleen or lymph node cells, collected before intestinal transplant.

CDR3: CASSEGLAGGPDTQYF. In nucleotides, the CDR3 is TGTGCCAGCAGTGAGGGGCTAGCGGGAGGGCCGGATACGCAGTATTTT. This chain uses TRBV6-1 with TRBJ2-3; 12 positions agree with TRBD2. The CDR3 length is 16 residues. The J segment lost 6 bases and the V segment lost 3 bases, leaving 7 bases of the junction unmatched. CDR1 MNHNS and CDR2 SASEGT come from the germline V gene.